This TCR beta chain was recorded in a study of T cells in Graves' hyperthyroidism and ophthalmopathy. Overall study results and limits: Most clonotypes expanded in thyroid above 0.001 were likewise present in blood.

The CDR3 has 15 residues. Germline V gives CDR1 MNHNS, CDR2 SASEGT. Trimming took 5 bases from V and 4 from J; bases not matched to a gene: 10. Exclusion of a patient resulted from uncontrolled infection, other autoimmune disease, pregnancy or lactation. From RNA transcripts, TCR beta CDR3 regions were amplified. RT-PCR in the first round (using the HTBI primer set) targeted the TCR CDR3. TCRdb ran MiXCR on the multiplex PCR reads and lists one entry per CDR3 protein. The table lists approximately 530,000 distinct CDR3 sequences, about a sixth of them singletons, with 15% to 20% in the top ten. This clonotype was seen more than once but under ten times. What it binds is unknown.

The sequencing sample was made of blood. J is TRBJ1-2 and V is TRBV6-1; 7 bases align to TRBD1. The TCR originated in a woman aged 18-30 years with Graves' hyperthyroidism. This CDR3 is CASSTQGGRSYGYTF. DNA of the CDR3: TGTGCCAGCAGTACCCAGGGGGGACGCTCCTATGGCTACACCTTC.